The 26 T cell receptor beta chains reported below all come from one sample, sequenced in a study of T cells in Graves' hyperthyroidism and ophthalmopathy. TCR beta CDR3 regions were amplified from RNA transcripts. HTBI primers were employed in a first-round RT-PCR of the TCR CDR3. TCRdb fed the multiplex PCR reads into MiXCR, producing one record per CDR3 protein. Of about 400,000 distinct CDR3 sequences listed, around 14% are singletons. The sample was blood. These receptors all come from a woman in her 30s with Graves' hyperthyroidism.

This clonotype was seen a handful of times. The gene calls are TRBV5-1 and TRBJ2-4; D unclear. The V gene's germline CDR1 is SGHRS and CDR2 YFSETQ. CDR3 length: 14 amino acids. V was shortened by 0 bases and J by 8 bases, with 12 bases between the two germline ends. The CDR3 loop is CASSLGGFIDIQYF. The DNA for the CDR3 is TGCGCCAGCAGCTTGGGCGGTTTTATCGACATTCAGTACTTC.

This clonotype was seen a few times. This rearrangement joins TRBV6-1 to TRBJ2-7, with TRBD2 as a possible D gene (5 bases). Germline lookup yields CDR1 MNHNS and CDR2 SASEGT. CDR3 length: 14 amino acids. V was pared by 6 bases and J by 6 bases, with 18 bases between. This chain's CDR3 is CASSLDGVAGEQYF. The CDR3 DNA sequence: TGTGCCAGCAGCCTGGACGGGGTTGCGGGCGAGCAGTACTTC.

This clonotype appeared a few times. The V call is TRBV5-1, the J call TRBJ2-1; 8 bases match TRBD2. The trim removed 0 bases at V and 4 bases at J, leaving 6 bases unmatched. Germline CDR1 reads SGHRS; CDR2 reads YFSETQ. The CDR3 has 16 amino acids. The CDR3 DNA follows: TGCGCCAGCAGCTTGGTTTCTAGCGGGTTATACAATGAGCAGTTCTTC. Its translation is CASSLVSSGLYNEQFF.

This clonotype has at least ten counts. The V call is TRBV7-2, the J call TRBJ1-5, with 10 bases that match TRBD1. CDR1 is SGHTA and CDR2 is FQGNSA in the germline V gene. This CDR3 is 16 amino acids long. The V segment lost 5 bases and the J segment 5 bases; nucleotides outside the gene matches: 9. CDR3 residues: CASSVLTGGAYQPQHF. The CDR3, as DNA: TGTGCCAGCAGCGTACTGACAGGGGGCGCTTATCAGCCCCAGCATTTT. The variable domain in full, with the rest retrieved from reference TRBV7-2 and TRBJ1-5, is GAGVSQSPSNKVTEKGKDVELRCDPISGHTALYWYRQSLGQGLEFLIYFQGNSAPDKSGLPSDRFSAERTGGSVSTLTIQRTQQEDSAVYLCASSVLTGGAYQPQHFGDGTRLSIL.

V and J are TRBV10-3 and TRBJ2-1; 7 positions match TRBD1. This CDR3 is built from 16 residues. V shed 6 bases and J 6 bases; nucleotides not matched to a gene: 14. CDR1 is ENHRY, CDR2 SYGVKD, per germline. As DNA, the CDR3 is TGTGCCATCAGGGGCGAAGCCGGGACAGTCAGCAATGAGCAGTTCTTC. Protein sequence: CAIRGEAGTVSNEQFF.

The chain recombines TRBV10-3 with TRBJ2-2; 11 bases fit TRBD2. CDR1 and CDR2 from the germline V gene are ENHRY and SYGVKD. CDR3 size: 17 residues. With 6 bases clipped from V and 0 bases from J, the junction kept 6 bases outside the gene matches. The CDR3 loop is CAIRGGLAATNTGELFF. In nucleotides, the CDR3 is TGTGCCATCAGGGGGGGACTAGCGGCTACGAACACCGGGGAGCTGTTTTTT.

The rearrangement joins TRBV9 to TRBJ2-1; TRBD2 matches 15 bases. The CDR3 runs 16 residues. Per germline, CDR1 SGDLS and CDR2 YYNGEE. With V trimmed by 3 bases and J by 13 bases, 11 bases remained unmatched. This CDR3 reads CASSDSPGLAGGHQFF. The CDR3 nucleotides read TGTGCCAGCAGCGATTCCCCGGGACTAGCGGGAGGTCATCAGTTCTTC. Variable domain in full (rest from reference TRBV9 and TRBJ2-1): DSGVTQTPKHLITATGQRVTLRCSPRSGDLSVYWYQQSLDQGLQFLIQYYNGEERAKGNILERFSAQQFPDLHSELNLSSLELGDSALYFCASSDSPGLAGGHQFFGPGTRLTVL.

This clonotype was counted only a few times. The chain uses TRBV5-6 and TRBJ1-1, with TRBD1 matching 7 bases. The CDR3 has 15 residues. J lost 0 bases, V lost 1 base, and 3 bases had no gene match. Germline CDR1 reads SGHDT; CDR2 reads YYEEEE. CDR3 sequence reads: CASSLRGPVNTEAFF. The CDR3 bases are TGTGCCAGCAGCTTGAGGGGGCCAGTGAACACTGAAGCTTTCTTT.

This clonotype was picked up many times. This chain uses TRBV7-9 with TRBJ2-3; the D gene is possibly TRBD1 (5 bases). V was clipped by 8 bases and J by 2 bases, with 29 bases between them. Germline V lookup: CDR1 SEHNR, CDR2 FQNEAQ (reference sequence). The CDR3 has 19 amino acids. The CDR3 region has the DNA TGTGCCAGCTACGGCTCGGACACCCCTTTTAGGCGAATCACAGATACGCAGTATTTT. Its translation is CASYGSDTPFRRITDTQYF. The full variable domain, in which reference TRBV7-9 and TRBJ2-3 provide the parts outside the CDR3, is DTGVSQNPRHKITKRGQNVTFRCDPISEHNRLYWYRQTLGQGPEFLTYFQNEAQLEKSRLLSDRFSAERPKGSFSTLEIQRTEQGDSAMYLCASYGSDTPFRRITDTQYFGPGTRLTVL.

The sample holds many counts of this clonotype. The rearrangement uses TRBV2 and TRBJ1-4; the D gene is possibly TRBD1 (5 bases). The CDR3 has 14 residues. The V and J ends lost 3 bases and 7 bases respectively, with 12 bases between them. From germline, CDR1 is SNHLY and CDR2 FYNNEI. The CDR3 is CASSDRVIGEKLFF. For the CDR3, the DNA is TGTGCCAGCAGTGACAGGGTTATTGGTGAAAAACTGTTTTTT.

This clonotype has ten or more counts. This sequence joins TRBV7-9 and TRBJ2-3; D remains unclear. The CDR3 is made up of 14 amino acids. V was shortened by 6 bases and J by 0 bases, with 10 bases between the two germline ends. Looked up from germline, CDR1 is SEHNR and CDR2 is FQNEAQ (reference sequence). CDR3: CASSSSGSTDTQYF. The CDR3 DNA reads TGTGCCAGCAGTTCGTCCGGTAGCACAGATACGCAGTATTTT.

Only a few counts were recorded for this clonotype. The chain has TRBV14 and TRBJ1-1, with D possibly being TRBD1 (5 bases). Per germline, CDR1 SGHDN and CDR2 FVKESK. This CDR3 contains 14 residues. V was pared by 7 bases and J by 1 base, with 13 bases between. CDR3 DNA sequence: TGTGCCAGCAACTTACTGGGACCGAACACTGAAGCTTTCTTT. Residues: CASNLLGPNTEAFF.

The V and J genes are TRBV20-1 and TRBJ2-2; TRBD2 aligns across 10 bases. V lost 1 base to trimming and J lost 3 bases; unmatched junction nucleotides: 8. This CDR3 region has 17 residues. The germline V gene has CDR1 DFQATT and CDR2 SNEGSKA (reference sequence). In nucleotides, the CDR3 is TGCAGTGCTAGAGTGGGGCTAGCGGGAGTTTACACCGGGGAGCTGTTTTTT. The encoded protein is CSARVGLAGVYTGELFF.

Comments on this clonotype: A read error may explain this, as a much larger clone is one base away. This chain joins TRBV30 and TRBJ2-3, with D possibly being TRBD2 (6 bases). Germline-derived CDR1 and CDR2 are GTSNPN and SVGIG (reference sequence). This CDR3 region has 14 residues. V was shortened by 2 bases and J by 6 bases, with 15 bases between the two germline ends. The DNA of the CDR3 is TGTGCCTGGAGTCCTGGACCAGCGGGTGATACGCAGTATTTT. Residues: CAWSPGPAGDTQYF.

The chain uses TRBV30 and TRBJ1-6, with a possible D match to TRBD1 (5 bases). Looked up from germline, CDR1 is GTSNPN and CDR2 is SVGIG (reference sequence). This CDR3 contains 12 residues. Trimming took 4 bases from V and 10 from J, leaving 11 bases between them. CDR3 coding DNA: TGTGCCTGGACGCAGGGTGGGTCACCCCTCCACTTT. This sequence encodes CAWTQGGSPLHF. Filled out from reference TRBV30 and TRBJ1-6, the complete variable domain reads SQTIHQWPATLVQPVGSPLSLECTVEGTSNPNLYWYRQAAGRGLQLLFYSVGIGQISSEVPQNLSASRPQDRQFILSSKKLLLSDSGFYLCAWTQGGSPLHFGNGTRLTVT.

Note on this clonotype: One base away lies a much larger clone, so this may be a sequencing read error. Here the CDR3 omits its conserved ending phenylalanine or tryptophan, so a read error is the likely source. The V gene is TRBV24-1, the J gene TRBJ2-1; D possibly corresponds to TRBD1 (5 bases). Trimming took off 4 bases at V and 4 bases at J, with 13 bases between the two ends. The V gene's germline CDR1 is KGHDR and CDR2 SFDVKD. This CDR3 region has 15 residues. The chain's CDR3 is CATSDHQDSYNEQFS. DNA for the CDR3: TGTGCCACCAGTGACCATCAAGACAGTTACAATGAGCAGTTCTCC.

The chain couples TRBV24-1 to TRBJ2-1, with 7 bases that match TRBD2. Germline V gene data show CDR1 as KGHDR and CDR2 as SFDVKD. This CDR3 spans 12 amino acids. V lost 9 bases, J lost 9 bases, and 7 bases stayed unmatched. The CDR3 loop is CATDGIAGEQFF. The DNA for the CDR3 is TGTGCCACCGATGGGATAGCGGGTGAGCAGTTCTTC.

This clonotype was picked up a small number of times. This sequence joins TRBV7-9 and TRBJ2-7; 14 bases are a match to TRBD2. The CDR3 runs 16 residues. CDR1 SEHNR and CDR2 FQNEAQ come from the germline V gene (reference sequence). V trimming: 0 bases; J trimming: 3 bases; junction bases outside the gene matches: 1. CDR3 nucleotide sequence: TGTGCCAGCAGCTTAGCCGGGACTAGCGGGAGCTACGAGCAGTACTTC. Translated: CASSLAGTSGSYEQYF.

This clonotype has at least ten counts. The genes are TRBV6-1 and TRBJ1-5; possible D gene TRBD1, 6 bases. Germline V gives CDR1 MNHNS, CDR2 SASEGT. V lost 0 bases, J lost 11 bases, and 17 bases lay in between. The length of the CDR3 is 15 residues. The CDR3 loop reads CASSEAQGAGGTQHF. In nucleotides, the CDR3 is TGTGCCAGCAGTGAAGCACAGGGAGCAGGAGGGACCCAGCATTTT.

This clonotype was observed at least ten times. The chain recombines TRBV15 with TRBJ1-1; D is unresolved. V gave up 1 base and J gave up 1 base, with 13 bases separating them. The CDR3 sequence is 16 residues long. CDR1 and CDR2 (germline): LNHNV, YYDKDF (reference sequence). The CDR3 region is CATSRVGSQTNTEAFF. The DNA of the CDR3 is TGTGCCACCAGCAGAGTCGGGTCACAGACGAACACTGAAGCTTTCTTT. The full variable domain, completed using reference TRBV15 and TRBJ1-1, is DAMVIQNPRYQVTQFGKPVTLSCSQTLNHNVMYWYQQKSSQAPKLLFHYYDKDFNNEADTPDNFQSRRPNTSFCFLDIRSPGLGDTAMYLCATSRVGSQTNTEAFFGQGTRLTVV.

This clonotype was seen a few times. The chain joins TRBV20-1 to TRBJ1-5; D is unclear. CDR1 and CDR2 (germline): DFQATT, SNEGSKA (reference sequence). Trimming took off 3 bases at V and 3 bases at J, with 9 bases between the two ends. This CDR3 region has 13 residues. CDR3 coding DNA: TGCAGTGCTAGGAGGTTAAACAATCAGCCCCAGCATTTT. It is translated as CSARRLNNQPQHF.

This clonotype was found many times. The CDR3 reads CASSFFPSDHYNEQFF. The CDR3 bases are TGTGCCAGCAGTTTCTTCCCGAGCGATCACTACAATGAGCAGTTCTTC. This rearrangement joins TRBV12-3 or TRBV12-4 to TRBJ2-1, with D unclear. The length of the CDR3 is 16 residues. V was shortened by 3 bases and J by 3 bases, with 15 bases between the two germline ends.

This sequence joins TRBV9 and TRBJ2-2; D gene ambiguous. V was trimmed by 3 bases and J by 3 bases, leaving 12 bases between them. CDR1 and CDR2 (germline): SGDLS, YYNGEE. The CDR3 runs 15 residues. The CDR3 bases are TGTGCCAGCAGCGAAATCTCTAGAGACACCGGGGAGCTGTTTTTT. Its translation is CASSEISRDTGELFF.

This clonotype has ten or more counts. This sequence joins TRBV28 and TRBJ2-7; TRBD1 might be the D (6 bases). Trimming took 2 bases from V and 6 from J, leaving 23 bases between them. The CDR3 runs to 17 residues. Germline V gene data show CDR1 as MDHEN and CDR2 as SYDVKM. The CDR3 reads CASSLRTEWSSAGEQYF. CDR3 nucleotide sequence: TGTGCCAGCAGTTTAAGGACAGAATGGTCCTCGGCGGGCGAGCAGTACTTC.

This clonotype was picked up many times. The J gene is TRBJ2-1, the V gene TRBV11-2; no reliable D call. The germline V gene has CDR1 SGHAT and CDR2 FQNNGV. The ends were cut back, 3 bases at V and 1 base at J, with 7 bases in the middle. The CDR3 runs to 14 residues. This CDR3 is CASSFSSSYNEQFF. Here the CDR3 DNA reads TGTGCCAGCAGCTTTTCCAGTTCCTACAATGAGCAGTTCTTC.

The gene calls are TRBV9 and TRBJ2-7; 7 bases align to TRBD2. This CDR3 has 15 amino acids. With 0 bases clipped from V and 5 bases from J, the junction kept 8 bases outside the gene matches. Germline V gene lookup returns CDR1 SGDLS and CDR2 YYNGEE. CDR3 residues: CASSVEGRAVHEQYF. The CDR3 DNA follows: TGTGCCAGCAGCGTAGAAGGGAGGGCCGTCCACGAGCAGTACTTC.